This T cell receptor (beta chain) was recovered during a study of T-cell memory formation after mild COVID-19. The germline V gene has CDR1 MGHRA and CDR2 YSYEKL. The CDR3 has 12 amino acids. V was shortened by 3 bases and J by 7 bases, with 10 bases between the two germline ends. Whole-study results and caveats: CD4+ contracting clones lay mainly in CM and EM, CD8+ ones in EMRA. Second-wave clones with a day 37 peak had unconfirmed SARS-CoV-2 specificity. Pre-infection memory showed some responding clones, and this suggested that cross-reactive memory joined.

The TCR alpha and TCR beta cDNA libraries, bearing sample barcodes and UMIs, were generated by 5'RACE using constant-segment primers. TCRdb fed the 5' RACE reads into MiXCR, producing one record per CDR3 protein. Counted here are about 560,000 distinct CDR3 sequences, approximately 15% occurring once; the ten biggest clones make up about 7.5%. This clonotype was recorded only once. As yet, its antigen is unknown. Source material: PBMCs or a T cell subset sorted from them (not recorded which). This TCR derives from an adult woman who had mild COVID-19 (a few samples of this study predate the infection). Cell type and time point are not known. The V gene is TRBV4-1, the J gene TRBJ2-7, with D perhaps matching TRBD2 (7 bases). The CDR3 DNA reads TGCGCCAGCAGCCAGGGGGGGGCGGAGCAGTACTTC. This encodes CASSQGGAEQYF.